This TCR beta chain was observed in a study of T cell repertoires in cytomegalovirus infection. Study context: Recently identified HLA-C-restricted CMV epitopes were among the peptides used. Findings and caveats of the study: HLA-C-restricted CMV-specific TCR beta clonotypes prevailed in the ex vivo response.

This clonotype was detected only a few times. Its antigen is not known. Trimming took off 0 bases at V and 0 bases at J, with 12 bases between the two ends. CDR3 length: 17 residues. Germline assignment: CDR1 LGHNA and CDR2 YSLEER. TCRdb independently ran MiXCR on the reads; one entry per CDR3 protein. The table has 700,000 to 900,000 distinct CDR3 sequences, 25% to 35% seen once. This rearrangement joins TRBV4-3 to TRBJ1-5; D perhaps matches TRBD1 (6 bases). The clonotype was recovered from a human donor in good health (CMV status not recorded). Some clones in this sample may be carry-over from other donors' samples. The specimen was cultured CD8+ T cells from PBMCs, collected from culture after CMV antigen stimulation. CDR3 sequence (DNA): TGCGCCAGCAGCCAAGATTTTCCAGGGGATAGCAATCAGCCCCAGCATTTT. Protein product: CASSQDFPGDSNQPQHF.